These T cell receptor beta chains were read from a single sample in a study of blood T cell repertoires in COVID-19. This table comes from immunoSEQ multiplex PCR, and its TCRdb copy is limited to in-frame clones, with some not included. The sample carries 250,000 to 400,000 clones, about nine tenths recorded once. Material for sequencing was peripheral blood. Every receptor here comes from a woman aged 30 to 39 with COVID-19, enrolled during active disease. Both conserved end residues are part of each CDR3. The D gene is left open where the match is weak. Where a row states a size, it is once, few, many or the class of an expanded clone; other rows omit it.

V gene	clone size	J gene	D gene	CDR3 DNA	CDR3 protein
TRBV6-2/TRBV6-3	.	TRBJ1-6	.	TGTGCCAGCAGTCATAACTTGGACAGAGAGGATTGGAATTCACCCCTCCACTTT	CASSHNLDREDWNSPLHF
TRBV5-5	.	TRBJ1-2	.	TGTGCCAGCAGCTTGAACAACATCTATGGCTACACCTTC	CASSLNNIYGYTF
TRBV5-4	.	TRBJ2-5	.	TGTGCCAGCAGCTTTGGTGGAGGGTCGGGAGAGACCCAGTACTTC	CASSFGGGSGETQYF
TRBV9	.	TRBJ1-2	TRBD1	TGTGCCAGCAGCGAGGTGGGGACAGGGCATGGCTACACCTTC	CASSEVGTGHGYTF
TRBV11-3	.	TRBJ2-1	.	TGTGCCAGCAGCTGGGGGGAGAGGACGAGCAATGAGCAGTTCTTC	CASSWGERTSNEQFF
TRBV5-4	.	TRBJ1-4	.	TGTGCCAGCAGCTTGACAGGGTATGGTGAAAAACTGTTTTTT	CASSLTGYGEKLFF
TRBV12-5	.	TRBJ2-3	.	TGTGCTAGTGGTCCCGCGGACAAGTCTGGTCTAAGCACAGATACGCAGTATTTT	CASGPADKSGLSTDTQYF
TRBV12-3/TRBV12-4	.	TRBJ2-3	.	TGTGCCAGCAGCCTCTACACAGATACGCAGTATTTT	CASSLYTDTQYF
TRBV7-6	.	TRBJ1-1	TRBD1	TGTGCCAGCAGCTTAAGTGACAGGGGGCTTGGCACTGAAGCTTTCTTT	CASSLSDRGLGTEAFF
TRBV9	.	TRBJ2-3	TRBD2	TGTGCCAGCAGCGTAGGAGTAGCGGGAGTGGATACGCAGTATTTT	CASSVGVAGVDTQYF
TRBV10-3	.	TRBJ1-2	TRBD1	TGTGCCATCAGTGAGTCGTTAAACACAGGGGGAAGGTATGGCTACACCTTC	CAISESLNTGGRYGYTF
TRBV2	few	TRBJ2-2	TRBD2	TGTGCCAGCAGTCCTTGGACTAGCGGGAGGGCCGACACCGGGGAGCTGTTTTTT	CASSPWTSGRADTGELFF
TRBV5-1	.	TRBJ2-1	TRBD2	TGCGCCAGCAGCTTGGGAGGGACTAGCGGGAGGATCAATGAGCAGTTCTTC	CASSLGGTSGRINEQFF
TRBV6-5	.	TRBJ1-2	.	TGTGCCAGCAGTTACGTCCAGGGAGGGAACTATGGCTACACCTTC	CASSYVQGGNYGYTF
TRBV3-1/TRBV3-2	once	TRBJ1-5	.	TGTGCCAGCAGCCAAGATACGAGGAGCAATCAGCCCCAGCATTTT	CASSQDTRSNQPQHF
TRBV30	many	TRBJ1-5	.	TGTGCCTGGAGTCCCGGGGTGGTTAGCAATCAGCCCCAGCATTTT	CAWSPGVVSNQPQHF
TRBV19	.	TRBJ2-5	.	TGTGCCAGTAGTATCTGGCAGGGGTTAGTGGAGACCCAGTACTTC	CASSIWQGLVETQYF
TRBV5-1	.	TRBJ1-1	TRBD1	TGCGCCAGCAGCCTGACAGGGGTAAAGGAGGTGAACACTGAAGCTTTCTTT	CASSLTGVKEVNTEAFF
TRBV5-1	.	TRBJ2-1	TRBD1	TGCGCCAGCAGCCTGGGGACAGGGACTTACAATGAGCAGTTCTTC	CASSLGTGTYNEQFF
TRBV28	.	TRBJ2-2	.	TGTGCCAGCAGCGGCTGGAAGGGACAACTAACCGGGGAGCTGTTTTTT	CASSGWKGQLTGELFF
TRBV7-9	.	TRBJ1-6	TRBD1	TGTGCCAGCAGCTCGTATTATACAGGGGACCATTCACCCCTCCACTTT	CASSSYYTGDHSPLHF
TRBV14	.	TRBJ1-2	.	TGTGCCAGCAGCCAAGATTGGTCCGGGGTAAACGGCTACACCTTC	CASSQDWSGVNGYTF
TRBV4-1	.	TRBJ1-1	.	TGCGCCAGCAGCCCCTTGGGCCTCACTGAAGCTTTCTTT	CASSPLGLTEAFF
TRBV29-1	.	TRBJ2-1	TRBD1	TGCAGCGTTCTGGACAGGGTCATATATGAGCAGTTCTTC	CSVLDRVIYEQFF
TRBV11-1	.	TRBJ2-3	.	TGTGCCAGCAGCTTACCGGACAGCTCAGATACGCAGTATTTT	CASSLPDSSDTQYF
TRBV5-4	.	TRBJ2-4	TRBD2	TGTGCCAGCAGCTTGGCCACAGCGGGAGGGTCCAAAAACATTCAGTACTTC	CASSLATAGGSKNIQYF
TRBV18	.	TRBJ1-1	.	TGTGCCAGCTCACCAAGCCTGGACACGGGGGGCACTGAAGCTTTCTTT	CASSPSLDTGGTEAFF
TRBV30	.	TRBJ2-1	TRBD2	TGTGCCTGGAGTGTACAATGGCGGGAGAGTTCCTACAATGAGCAGTTCTTC	CAWSVQWRESSYNEQFF
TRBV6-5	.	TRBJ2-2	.	TGTGCCAGCAGTTACGGCGGGAAGGACACCGGGGAGCTGTTTTTT	CASSYGGKDTGELFF
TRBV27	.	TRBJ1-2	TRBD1	TGTGCCAGCAGTCCCGACAGGGGCTCTGGCTACACCTTC	CASSPDRGSGYTF
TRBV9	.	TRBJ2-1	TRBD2	TGTGCCAGCAGCGTAGTTCTAGCGGGCTACAATGAGCAGTTCTTC	CASSVVLAGYNEQFF
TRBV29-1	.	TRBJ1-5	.	TGCAGCGCGCAGGGGCAGAATCAGCCCCAGCATTTT	CSAQGQNQPQHF
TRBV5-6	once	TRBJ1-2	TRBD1	TGTGCCAGCAGCTTACAGGGGGCGCATTATGACTACACCTTC	CASSLQGAHYDYTF
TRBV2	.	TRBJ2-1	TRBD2	TGTGCCAGCAGTGTATCGAGCGGGAAGGGCAATGAGCAGTTCTTC	CASSVSSGKGNEQFF
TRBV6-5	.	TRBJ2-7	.	TGTGCCAGCATGGGGGCTGGGGGCGAGCAGTACTTC	CASMGAGGEQYF
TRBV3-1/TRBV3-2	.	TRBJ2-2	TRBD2	TGTGCCAGCAGCCAGGTTAGCGGGAGTCCCACCGGGGAGCTGTTTTTT	CASSQVSGSPTGELFF
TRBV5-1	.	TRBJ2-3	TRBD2	TGCGCCAGCAGGGGACGGCTAGCGGGAGCAGATACGCAGTATTTT	CASRGRLAGADTQYF
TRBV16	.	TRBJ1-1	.	TGTGCCAGCAGCCAAAACCTCGACAAGGGGGACACTGAAGCTTTCTTT	CASSQNLDKGDTEAFF
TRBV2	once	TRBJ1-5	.	TGTGCCAGCAGTGAACGGGTACAGGGTGGCCAGCCCCAGCATTTT	CASSERVQGGQPQHF
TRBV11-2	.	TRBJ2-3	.	TGTGCCAGCAGCTTAGGAGTGAGGAGGACAGATACGCAGTATTTT	CASSLGVRRTDTQYF
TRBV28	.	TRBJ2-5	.	TGTGCCAGCAGTTTACTAAGACTCGGTTTGGAGACCCAGTACTTC	CASSLLRLGLETQYF
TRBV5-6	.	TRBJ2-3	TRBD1	TGTGCCAGCAGCTTGTGGACAGGGGGGGCTAGCACAGATACGCAGTATTTT	CASSLWTGGASTDTQYF
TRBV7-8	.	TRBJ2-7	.	TGTGCCAGCAGCTATTCCCGGGACTTATTCTACGAGCAGTACTTC	CASSYSRDLFYEQYF
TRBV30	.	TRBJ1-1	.	TGTGCCTGGAGCCGCCTACAGGGAACTGAAGCTTTCTTT	CAWSRLQGTEAFF
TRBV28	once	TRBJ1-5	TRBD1	TGTGCCAGCACTGAAGGGACAGTTAGCAATCAGCCCCAGCATTTT	CASTEGTVSNQPQHF
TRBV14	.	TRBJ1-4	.	TGTGCCAGCAGCCACCAACCCCTCCGACAGTTGGGTGAAAAACTGTTTTTT	CASSHQPLRQLGEKLFF